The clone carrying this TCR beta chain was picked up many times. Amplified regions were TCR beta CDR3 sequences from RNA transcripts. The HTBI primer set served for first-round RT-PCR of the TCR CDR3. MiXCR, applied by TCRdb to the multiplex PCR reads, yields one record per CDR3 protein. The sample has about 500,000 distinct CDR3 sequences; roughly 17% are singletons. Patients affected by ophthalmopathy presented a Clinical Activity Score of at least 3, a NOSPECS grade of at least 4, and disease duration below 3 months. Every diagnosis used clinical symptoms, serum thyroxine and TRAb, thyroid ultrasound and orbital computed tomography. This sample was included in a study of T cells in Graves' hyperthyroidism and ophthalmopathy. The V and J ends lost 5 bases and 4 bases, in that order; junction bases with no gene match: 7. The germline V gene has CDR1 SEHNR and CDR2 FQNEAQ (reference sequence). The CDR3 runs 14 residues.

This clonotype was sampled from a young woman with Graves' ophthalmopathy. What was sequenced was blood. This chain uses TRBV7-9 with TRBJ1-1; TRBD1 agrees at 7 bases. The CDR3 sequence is CASSISQGTTEAFF. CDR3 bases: TGTGCCAGCAGCATCTCACAGGGGACCACTGAAGCTTTCTTT.